Given below is one T cell receptor beta chain in context. Its specificity is not known. Germline CDR1 reads SGHTA; CDR2 reads FQGNSA. Losses at the gene ends were 5 bases for V and 7 bases for J; bases not matched to a gene: 9. This CDR3 is 15 amino acids long. The entry originates in a study of a mutant IDH1 vaccine in newly diagnosed glioma. Study as a whole: Earlier care involved radiotherapy, temozolomide, or both, and the majority received both. Findings and caveats of the study: Pseudoprogression appears to have had no connection to changes in top peripheral T cell clonotypes.

Time point of the sample: week 11, during vaccination. One vaccine dose held 300 ug of mutant IDH1 20-mer peptide and came with topical imiquimod. The protocol was immunoSEQ multiplex PCR, while the TCRdb copy is restricted to in-frame clones and leaves out a portion. The sample shows roughly 48,000 clones, about 91% of them seen only once. The material sequenced was PBMCs, taken from a glioma patient whose treatment included an IDH1 peptide vaccine. The sequence was obtained from a man aged 50 to 60 with glioma. The rearrangement joins TRBV7-2 to TRBJ2-2; 8 nucleotides line up with TRBD2. Here the CDR3 DNA reads TGTGCCAGCAGCCCACGGACTAGCCCTGGCGGGGAGCTGTTTTTT. Protein sequence: CASSPRTSPGGELFF.